This T cell receptor beta chain emerged from a study of cytomegalovirus exposure and HLA in healthy donors. PCR amplification relied on 60 Vbeta primers (plus 13 Jbeta primers). The method was immunoSEQ multiplex PCR; TCRdb's version includes in-frame clones alone and lacks a portion of them. The sample contains approximately 150,000 clones, 70% to 85% of which appear only once. This clone was counted a few times. This clonotype originated in a woman aged 55-70 years in good health and CMV-seropositive. Sequencing input: PBMCs.

This CDR3 is CASSYYMGAEQYF. In DNA form, the CDR3 reads TGTGCCAGCAGTTACTACATGGGAGCCGAGCAGTACTTC. This chain joins TRBV6-6 and TRBJ2-7; D is perhaps TRBD2 (5 bases). Germline loops: CDR1 MNHNY, CDR2 SVGAGI (reference sequence). This CDR3 contains 13 residues. The V end lost 1 base, the J end lost 6 bases, and 10 bases lay between the germline ends.